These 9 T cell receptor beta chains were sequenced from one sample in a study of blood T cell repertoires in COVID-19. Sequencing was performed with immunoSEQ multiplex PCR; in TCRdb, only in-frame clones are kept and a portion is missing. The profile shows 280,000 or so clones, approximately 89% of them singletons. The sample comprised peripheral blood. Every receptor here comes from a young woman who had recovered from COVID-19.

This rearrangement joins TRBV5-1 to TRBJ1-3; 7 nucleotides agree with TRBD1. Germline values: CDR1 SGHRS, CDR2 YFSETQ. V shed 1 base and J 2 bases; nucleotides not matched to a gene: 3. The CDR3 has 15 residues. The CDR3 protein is CASSLTGATGNTIYF. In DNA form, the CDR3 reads TGCGCCAGCAGCTTGACAGGGGCCACTGGAAACACCATATATTTT. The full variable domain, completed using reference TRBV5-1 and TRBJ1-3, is KAGVTQTPRYLIKTRGQQVTLSCSPISGHRSVSWYQQTPGQGLQFLFEYFSETQRNKGNFPGRFSGRQFSNSRSEMNVSTLELGDSALYLCASSLTGATGNTIYFGEGSWLTVV.

CDR3 loop: CASSVAAGAYGYTF. The CDR3 bases are TGTGCCAGCAGCGTAGCTGCAGGCGCCTATGGCTACACCTTC. This chain links TRBV9 with TRBJ1-2; D remains ambiguous. The CDR3 length is 14 residues. Trimming pared 0 bases from V and 4 bases from J, leaving 10 bases between. CDR1 and CDR2 (germline): SGDLS, YYNGEE.

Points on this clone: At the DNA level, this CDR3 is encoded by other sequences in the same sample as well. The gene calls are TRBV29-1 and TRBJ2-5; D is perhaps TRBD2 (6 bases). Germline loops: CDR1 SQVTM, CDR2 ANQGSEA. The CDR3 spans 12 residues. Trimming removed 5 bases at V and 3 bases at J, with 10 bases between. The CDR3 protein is CSVLSGEETQYF. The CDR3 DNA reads TGCAGCGTTTTATCGGGGGAAGAGACCCAGTACTTC.

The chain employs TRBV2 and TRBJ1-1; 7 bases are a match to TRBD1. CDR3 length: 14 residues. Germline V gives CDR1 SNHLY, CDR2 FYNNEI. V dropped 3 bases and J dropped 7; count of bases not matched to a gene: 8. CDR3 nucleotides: TGTGCCAGCAGTGACGTATGGGGACAGAGTGAAGCTTTCTTT. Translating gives CASSDVWGQSEAFF.

CDR3 in amino acids: CASLIQETQYF. The CDR3, as DNA: TGTGCCAGCCTTATCCAAGAGACCCAGTACTTC. The chain couples TRBV2 to TRBJ2-5; the D is unclear. The CDR3 is 11 amino acids. Trimming took 8 bases from V and 1 from J, leaving 5 bases between them. The V gene's germline CDR1 is SNHLY and CDR2 FYNNEI. The whole variable domain, remainder taken from reference TRBV2 and TRBJ2-5, is EPEVTQTPSHQVTQMGQEVILRCVPISNHLYFYWYRQILGQKVEFLVSFYNNEISEKSEIFDDQFSVERPDGSNFTLKIRSTKLEDSAMYFCASLIQETQYFGPGTRLLVL.

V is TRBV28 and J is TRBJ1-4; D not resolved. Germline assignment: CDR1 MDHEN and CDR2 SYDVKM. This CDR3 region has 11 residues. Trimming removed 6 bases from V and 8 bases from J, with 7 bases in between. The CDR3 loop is CASRAVEKLFF. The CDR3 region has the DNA TGTGCCAGCAGGGCTGTCGAAAAACTGTTTTTT.

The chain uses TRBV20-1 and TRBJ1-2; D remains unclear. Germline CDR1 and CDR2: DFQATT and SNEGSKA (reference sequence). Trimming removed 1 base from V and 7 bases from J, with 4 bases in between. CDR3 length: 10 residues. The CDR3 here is CSARGAGYTF. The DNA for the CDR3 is TGCAGTGCTAGAGGGGCTGGCTACACCTTC.

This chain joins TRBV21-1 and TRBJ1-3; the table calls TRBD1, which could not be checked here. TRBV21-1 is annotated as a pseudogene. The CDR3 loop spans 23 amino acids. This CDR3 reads CASSKGTSGQRTASACNGNTIYF. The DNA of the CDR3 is TGTGCCAGCAGCAAAGGGACCTCCGGACAGCGGACAGCATCGGCTTGTAATGGAAACACCATATATTTT.

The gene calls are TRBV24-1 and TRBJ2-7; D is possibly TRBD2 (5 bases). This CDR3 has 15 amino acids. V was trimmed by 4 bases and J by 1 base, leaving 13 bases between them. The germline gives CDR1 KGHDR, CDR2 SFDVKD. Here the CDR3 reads CATSESGSLSYEQYF. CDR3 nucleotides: TGTGCCACCAGTGAGTCGGGAAGTCTTTCCTACGAGCAGTACTTC.